The present T cell receptor (beta chain) was sequenced within a study of blood T cell repertoires in COVID-19. Study-level information: COVID-19 samples, acute and convalescent, were from the United States, Italy and Spain. Sample material is recorded as cDNA or gDNA derived from T cells, B-cell-depleted T cells, or PBMCs.

This CDR3 contains 14 residues. Germline V CDR1 and CDR2: LGHNA, YSLEER. Trimming stripped 0 bases from V and 2 bases from J, with 8 bases between. Authors' methods: Amplification of reference gene primers provided the estimated nucleated cell counts. Profiled with immunoSEQ multiplex PCR; TCRdb holds only in-frame clones, not every one. V, J and clone size are those of that table, while D and trimming were read from the DNA. The table shows approximately 300,000 clones, with 89% occurring only once. The rearrangement joins TRBV4-3 to TRBJ2-7, with D possibly TRBD2 on 7 matching bases. Sequencing was performed on peripheral blood. The receptor was isolated from a young man who had recovered from COVID-19. The CDR3 here is CASSQEGGPYEQYF. The CDR3 DNA is TGCGCCAGCAGCCAAGAGGGGGGGCCCTACGAGCAGTACTTC.